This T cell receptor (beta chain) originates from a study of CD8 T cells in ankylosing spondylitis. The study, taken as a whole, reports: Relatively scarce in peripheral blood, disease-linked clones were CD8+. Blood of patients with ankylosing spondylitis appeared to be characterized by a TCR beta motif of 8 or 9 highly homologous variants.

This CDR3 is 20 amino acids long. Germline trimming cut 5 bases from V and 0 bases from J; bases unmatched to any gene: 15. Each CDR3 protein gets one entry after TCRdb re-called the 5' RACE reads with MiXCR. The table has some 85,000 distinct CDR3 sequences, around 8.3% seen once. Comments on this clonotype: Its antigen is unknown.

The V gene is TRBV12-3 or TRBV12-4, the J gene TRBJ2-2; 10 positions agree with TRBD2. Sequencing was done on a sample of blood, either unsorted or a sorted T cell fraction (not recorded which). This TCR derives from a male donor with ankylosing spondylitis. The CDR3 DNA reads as TGTGCCAGCAGTATACTAATAGCGGGAGGATCTTGGGCGAACACCGGGGAGCTGTTTTTT. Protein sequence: CASSILIAGGSWANTGELFF.